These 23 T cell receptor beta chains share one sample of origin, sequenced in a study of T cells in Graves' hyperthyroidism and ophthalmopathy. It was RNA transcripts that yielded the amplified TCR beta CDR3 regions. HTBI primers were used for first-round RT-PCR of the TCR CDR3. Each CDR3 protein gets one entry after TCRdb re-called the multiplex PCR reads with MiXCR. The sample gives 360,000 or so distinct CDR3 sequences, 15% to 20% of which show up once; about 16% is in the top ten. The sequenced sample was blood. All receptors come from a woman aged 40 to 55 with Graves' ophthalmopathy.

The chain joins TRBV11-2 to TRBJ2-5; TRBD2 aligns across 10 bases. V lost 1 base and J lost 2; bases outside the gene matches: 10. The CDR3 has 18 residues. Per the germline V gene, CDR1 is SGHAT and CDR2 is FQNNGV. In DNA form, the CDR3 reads TGTGCCAGCAGCTTAGTAGGCCTAGCGGGAGCGGGGCAAGAGACCCAGTACTTC. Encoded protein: CASSLVGLAGAGQETQYF.

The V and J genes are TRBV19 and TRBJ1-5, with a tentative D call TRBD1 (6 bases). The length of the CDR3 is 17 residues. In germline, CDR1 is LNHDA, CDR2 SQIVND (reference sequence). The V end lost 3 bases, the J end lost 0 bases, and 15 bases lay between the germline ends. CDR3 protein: CASSIWGKGDSNQPQHF. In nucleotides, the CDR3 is TGTGCCAGTAGTATTTGGGGAAAGGGGGATAGCAATCAGCCCCAGCATTTT.

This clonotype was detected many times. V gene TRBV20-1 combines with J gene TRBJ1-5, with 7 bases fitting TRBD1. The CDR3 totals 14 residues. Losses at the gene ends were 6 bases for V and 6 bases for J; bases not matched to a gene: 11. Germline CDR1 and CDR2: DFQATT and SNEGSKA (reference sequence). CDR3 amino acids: CSANVGGPSQPQHF. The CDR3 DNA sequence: TGCAGTGCCAACGTAGGGGGCCCAAGTCAGCCCCAGCATTTT.

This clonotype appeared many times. CDR3 nucleotides: TGTGCCACCAGTGCTATAGGCGCCTATGGCTACACCTTC. Residues: CATSAIGAYGYTF. The chain employs TRBV24-1 and TRBJ1-2; no firm D call. V was clipped by 5 bases and J by 4 bases, with 10 bases between them. There are 13 residues in the CDR3. CDR1 KGHDR and CDR2 SFDVKD come from the germline V gene.

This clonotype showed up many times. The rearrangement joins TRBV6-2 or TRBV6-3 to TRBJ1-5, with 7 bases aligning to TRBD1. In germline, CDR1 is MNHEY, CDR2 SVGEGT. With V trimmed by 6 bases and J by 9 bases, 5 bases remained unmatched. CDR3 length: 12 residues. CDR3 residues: CASRQGVRPQHF. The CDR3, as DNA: TGTGCCAGCAGGCAGGGGGTGCGGCCCCAGCATTTT.

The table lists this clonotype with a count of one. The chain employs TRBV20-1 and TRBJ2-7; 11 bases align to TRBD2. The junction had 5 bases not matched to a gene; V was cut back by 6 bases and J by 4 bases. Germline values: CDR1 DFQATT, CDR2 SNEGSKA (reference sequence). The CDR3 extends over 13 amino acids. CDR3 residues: CSATSGSTYEQYF. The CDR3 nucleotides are TGCAGTGCAACTAGCGGGAGTACGTACGAGCAGTACTTC.

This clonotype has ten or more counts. DNA for the CDR3: TGTGCCACCCGGCAGGGGGGAAACTCTGGAAACACCATATATTTT. This translates into CATRQGGNSGNTIYF. V is TRBV2 and J is TRBJ1-3; 7 nucleotides line up with TRBD1. V dropped 10 bases and J dropped 0; count of bases not matched to a gene: 9. CDR1 and CDR2 (germline): SNHLY, FYNNEI. The CDR3 runs to 15 residues.

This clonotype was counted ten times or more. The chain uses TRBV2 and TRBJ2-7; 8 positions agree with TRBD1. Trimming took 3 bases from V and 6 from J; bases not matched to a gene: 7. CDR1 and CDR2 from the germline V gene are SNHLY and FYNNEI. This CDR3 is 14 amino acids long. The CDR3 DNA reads TGTGCCAGCAGTGATAGCCCAGGGGGCATCGAGCAGTACTTC. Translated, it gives CASSDSPGGIEQYF.

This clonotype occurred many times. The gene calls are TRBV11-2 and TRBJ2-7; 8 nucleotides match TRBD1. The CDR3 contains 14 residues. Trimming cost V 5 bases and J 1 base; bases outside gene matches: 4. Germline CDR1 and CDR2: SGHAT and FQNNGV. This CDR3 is CASSQGAASYEQYF. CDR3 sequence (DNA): TGTGCCAGCAGCCAGGGGGCGGCGTCCTACGAGCAGTACTTC.

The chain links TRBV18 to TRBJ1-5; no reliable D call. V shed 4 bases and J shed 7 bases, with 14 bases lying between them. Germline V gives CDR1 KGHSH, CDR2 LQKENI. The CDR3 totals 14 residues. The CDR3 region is CASSRLMAGQPQHF. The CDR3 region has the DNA TGTGCCAGCTCACGACTGATGGCCGGGCAGCCCCAGCATTTT.

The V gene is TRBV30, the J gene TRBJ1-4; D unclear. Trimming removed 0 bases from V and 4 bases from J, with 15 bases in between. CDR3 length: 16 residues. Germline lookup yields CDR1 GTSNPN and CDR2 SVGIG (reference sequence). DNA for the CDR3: TGTGCCTGGAGTGTACCCCCGGCAGGCGGTAATGAAAAACTGTTTTTT. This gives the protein CAWSVPPAGGNEKLFF.

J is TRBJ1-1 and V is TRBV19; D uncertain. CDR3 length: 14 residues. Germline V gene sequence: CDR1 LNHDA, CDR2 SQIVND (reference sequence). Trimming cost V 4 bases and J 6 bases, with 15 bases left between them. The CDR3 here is CASSNTVLFPEAFF. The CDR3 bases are TGTGCCAGTAGTAACACGGTGTTATTCCCTGAAGCTTTCTTT.

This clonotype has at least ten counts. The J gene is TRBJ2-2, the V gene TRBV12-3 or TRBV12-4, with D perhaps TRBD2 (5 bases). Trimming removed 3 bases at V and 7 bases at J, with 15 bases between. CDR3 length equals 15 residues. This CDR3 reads CASSLPLSAGGELFF. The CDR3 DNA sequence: TGTGCCAGCAGTTTGCCCCTTAGCGCGGGCGGGGAGCTGTTTTTT.

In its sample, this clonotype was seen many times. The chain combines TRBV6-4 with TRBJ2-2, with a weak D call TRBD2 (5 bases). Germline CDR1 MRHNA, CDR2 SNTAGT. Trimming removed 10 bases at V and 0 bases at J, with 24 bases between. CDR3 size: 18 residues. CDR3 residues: CATSNRVPEGTNTGELFF. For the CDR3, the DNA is TGTGCCACCTCAAACCGGGTCCCAGAGGGCACGAACACCGGGGAGCTGTTTTTT.

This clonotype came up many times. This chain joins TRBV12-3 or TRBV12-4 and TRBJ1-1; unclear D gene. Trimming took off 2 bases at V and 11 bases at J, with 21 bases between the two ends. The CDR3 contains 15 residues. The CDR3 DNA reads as TGTGCCAGCAGTTTAATAGTCGGCCCTTCGAATCGGGCTTTCTTT. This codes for CASSLIVGPSNRAFF.

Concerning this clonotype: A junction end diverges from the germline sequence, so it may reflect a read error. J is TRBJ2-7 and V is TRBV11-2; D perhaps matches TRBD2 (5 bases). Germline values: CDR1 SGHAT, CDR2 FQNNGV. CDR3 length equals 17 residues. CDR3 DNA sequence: TGTGTCAGCAGCCTAGTTGGCGGGCGGGCCATCTCCTACGAGCAGTACTTC. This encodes CVSSLVGGRAISYEQYF. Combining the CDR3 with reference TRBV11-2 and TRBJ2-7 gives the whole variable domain EAGVAQSPRYKIIEKRQSVAFWCNPISGHATLYWYQQILGQGPKLLIQFQNNGVVDDSQLPKDRFSAERLKGVDSTLKIQPAKLEDSAVYLCVSSLVGGRAISYEQYFGPGTRLTVT.

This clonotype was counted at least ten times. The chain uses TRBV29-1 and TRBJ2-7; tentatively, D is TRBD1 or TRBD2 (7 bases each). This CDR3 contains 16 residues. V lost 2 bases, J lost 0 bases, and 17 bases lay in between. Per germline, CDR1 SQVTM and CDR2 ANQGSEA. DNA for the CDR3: TGCAGCGTTGAACAGGGAGGGGGCGTGAGCTCCTACGAGCAGTACTTC. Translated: CSVEQGGGVSSYEQYF.

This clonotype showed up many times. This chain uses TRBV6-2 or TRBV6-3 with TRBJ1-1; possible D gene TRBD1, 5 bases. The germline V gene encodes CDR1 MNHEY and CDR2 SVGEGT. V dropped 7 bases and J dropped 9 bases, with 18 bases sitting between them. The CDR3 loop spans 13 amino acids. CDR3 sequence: CASKGNYGGKAFF. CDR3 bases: TGTGCCAGCAAAGGGAACTACGGGGGAAAAGCTTTCTTT.

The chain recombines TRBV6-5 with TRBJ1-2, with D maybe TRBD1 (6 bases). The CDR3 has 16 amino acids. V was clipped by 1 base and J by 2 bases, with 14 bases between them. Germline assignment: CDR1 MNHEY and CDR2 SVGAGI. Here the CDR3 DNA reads TGTGCCAGCAGTTACTTCGTGGGGCAGGGGAACTATGGCTACACCTTC. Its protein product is CASSYFVGQGNYGYTF.

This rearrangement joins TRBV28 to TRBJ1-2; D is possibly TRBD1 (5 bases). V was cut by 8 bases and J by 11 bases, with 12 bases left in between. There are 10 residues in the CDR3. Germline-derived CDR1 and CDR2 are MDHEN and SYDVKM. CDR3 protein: CASSGTRYTF. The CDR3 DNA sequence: TGTGCCAGCTCCGGGACCAGATACACCTTC.

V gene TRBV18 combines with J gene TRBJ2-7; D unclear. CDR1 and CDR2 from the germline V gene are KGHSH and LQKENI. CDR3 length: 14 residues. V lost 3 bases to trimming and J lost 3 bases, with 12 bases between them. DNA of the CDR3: TGTGCCAGCTCACCCATCTCCCTAGGCTACGAGCAGTACTTC. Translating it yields CASSPISLGYEQYF.

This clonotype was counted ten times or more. This CDR3 reads CASSPSYDGYTF. The CDR3 nucleotides read TGTGCCAGCAGCCCCAGCTACGATGGCTACACCTTC. The rearrangement links TRBV7-2 to TRBJ1-2; D gene uncertain. CDR1 and CDR2 from the germline V gene are SGHTA and FQGNSA. The CDR3 contains 12 residues. Trimming stripped 5 bases from V and 6 bases from J, with 10 bases between. The variable domain in full, with the rest retrieved from reference TRBV7-2 and TRBJ1-2, is GAGVSQSPSNKVTEKGKDVELRCDPISGHTALYWYRQSLGQGLEFLIYFQGNSAPDKSGLPSDRFSAERTGGSVSTLTIQRTQQEDSAVYLCASSPSYDGYTFGSGTRLTVV.

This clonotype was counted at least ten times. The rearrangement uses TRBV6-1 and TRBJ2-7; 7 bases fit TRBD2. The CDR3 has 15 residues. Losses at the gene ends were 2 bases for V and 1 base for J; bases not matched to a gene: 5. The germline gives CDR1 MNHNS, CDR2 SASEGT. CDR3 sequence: CASSELGGESYEQYF. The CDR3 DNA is TGTGCCAGCAGTGAACTTGGGGGGGAGTCCTACGAGCAGTACTTC.